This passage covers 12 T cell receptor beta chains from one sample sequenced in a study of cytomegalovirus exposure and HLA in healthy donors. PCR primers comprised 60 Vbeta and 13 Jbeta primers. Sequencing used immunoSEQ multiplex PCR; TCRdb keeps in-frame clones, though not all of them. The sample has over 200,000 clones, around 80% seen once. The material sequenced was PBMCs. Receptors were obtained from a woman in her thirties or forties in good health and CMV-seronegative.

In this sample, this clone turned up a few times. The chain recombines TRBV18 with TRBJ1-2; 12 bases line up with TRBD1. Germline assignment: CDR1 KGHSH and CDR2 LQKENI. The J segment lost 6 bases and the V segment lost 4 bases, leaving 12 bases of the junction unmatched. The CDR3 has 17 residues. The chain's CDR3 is CASSQARGQGAIDGYTF. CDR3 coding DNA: TGTGCCAGCTCACAAGCACGGGGACAGGGGGCAATCGATGGCTACACCTTC.

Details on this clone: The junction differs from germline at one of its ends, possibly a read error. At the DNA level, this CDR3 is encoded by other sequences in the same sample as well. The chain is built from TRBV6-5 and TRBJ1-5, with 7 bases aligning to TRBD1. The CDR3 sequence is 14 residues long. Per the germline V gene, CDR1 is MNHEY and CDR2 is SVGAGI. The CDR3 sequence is CASRGRQAWEPQHF. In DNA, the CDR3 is TGCGCCAGCAGGGGGAGACAGGCGTGGGAGCCCCAGCATTTT.

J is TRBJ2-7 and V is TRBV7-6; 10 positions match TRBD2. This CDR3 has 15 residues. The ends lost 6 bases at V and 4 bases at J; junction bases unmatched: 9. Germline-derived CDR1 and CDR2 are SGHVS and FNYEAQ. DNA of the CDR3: TGTGCCAGCAGTTCCCCGACTAGCGGGCAATACGAGCAGTACTTC. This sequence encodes CASSSPTSGQYEQYF. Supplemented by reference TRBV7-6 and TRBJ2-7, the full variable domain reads GAGVSQSPRYKVTKRGQDVALRCDPISGHVSLYWYRQALGQGPEFLTYFNYEAQQDKSGLPNDRFSAERPEGSISTLTIQRTEQRDSAMYRCASSSPTSGQYEQYFGPGTRLTVT.

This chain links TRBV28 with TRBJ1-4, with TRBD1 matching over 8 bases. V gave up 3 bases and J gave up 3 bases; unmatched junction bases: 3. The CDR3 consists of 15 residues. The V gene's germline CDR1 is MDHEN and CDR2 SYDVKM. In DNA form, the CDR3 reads TGTGCCAGCAGTTTGGTACAGGGGGCTAATGAAAAACTGTTTTTT. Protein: CASSLVQGANEKLFF.

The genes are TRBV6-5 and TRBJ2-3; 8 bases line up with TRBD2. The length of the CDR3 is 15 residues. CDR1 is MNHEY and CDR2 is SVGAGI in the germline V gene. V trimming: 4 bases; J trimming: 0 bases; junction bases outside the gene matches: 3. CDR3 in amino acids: CASSSLAASTDTQYF. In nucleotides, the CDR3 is TGTGCCAGCAGTTCACTAGCGGCAAGCACAGATACGCAGTATTTT.

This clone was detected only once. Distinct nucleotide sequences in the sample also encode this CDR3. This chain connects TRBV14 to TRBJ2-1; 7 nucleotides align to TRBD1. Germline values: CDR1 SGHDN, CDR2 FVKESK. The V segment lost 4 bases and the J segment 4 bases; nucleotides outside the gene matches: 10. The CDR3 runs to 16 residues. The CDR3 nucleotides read TGTGCCAGCAGCCCCTTACAGGGGAGCTCTTACAATGAGCAGTTCTTC. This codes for CASSPLQGSSYNEQFF. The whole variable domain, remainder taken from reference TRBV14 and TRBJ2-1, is EAGVTQFPSHSVIEKGQTVTLRCDPISGHDNLYWYRRVMGKEIKFLLHFVKESKQDESGMPNNRFLAERTGGTYSTLKVQPAELEDSGVYFCASSPLQGSSYNEQFFGPGTRLTVL.

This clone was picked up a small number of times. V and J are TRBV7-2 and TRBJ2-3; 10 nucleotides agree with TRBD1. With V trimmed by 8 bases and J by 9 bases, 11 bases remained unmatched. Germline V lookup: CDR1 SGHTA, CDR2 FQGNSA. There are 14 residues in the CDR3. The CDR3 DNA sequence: TGTGCCAGCCAAGGACAGGGGGACTTGGGGACGCAGTATTTT. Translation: CASQGQGDLGTQYF. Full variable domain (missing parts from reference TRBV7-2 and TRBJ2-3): GAGVSQSPSNKVTEKGKDVELRCDPISGHTALYWYRQSLGQGLEFLIYFQGNSAPDKSGLPSDRFSAERTGGSVSTLTIQRTQQEDSAVYLCASQGQGDLGTQYFGPGTRLTVL.

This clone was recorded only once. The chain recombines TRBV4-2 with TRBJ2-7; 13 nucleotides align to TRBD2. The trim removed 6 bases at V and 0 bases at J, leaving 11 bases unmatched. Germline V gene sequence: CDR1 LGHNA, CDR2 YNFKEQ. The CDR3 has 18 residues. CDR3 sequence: CASSPSGLAGIYSYEQYF. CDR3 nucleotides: TGTGCCAGCAGTCCATCGGGACTAGCGGGGATCTACTCCTACGAGCAGTACTTC.

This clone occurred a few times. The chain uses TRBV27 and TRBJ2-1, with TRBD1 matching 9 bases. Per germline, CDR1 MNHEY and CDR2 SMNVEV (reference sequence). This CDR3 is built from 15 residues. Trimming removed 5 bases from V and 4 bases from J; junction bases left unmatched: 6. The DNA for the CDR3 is TGTGCCAGCAGTCCTGGGACAGGGACGTACAATGAGCAGTTCTTC. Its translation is CASSPGTGTYNEQFF.

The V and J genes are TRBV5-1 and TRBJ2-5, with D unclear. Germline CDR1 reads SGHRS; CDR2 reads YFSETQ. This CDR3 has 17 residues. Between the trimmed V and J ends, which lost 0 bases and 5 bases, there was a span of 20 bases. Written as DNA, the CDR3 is TGCGCCAGCAGCTTGGGACTCTCGGAAGGAGTCGGGGAGACCCAGTACTTC. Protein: CASSLGLSEGVGETQYF.

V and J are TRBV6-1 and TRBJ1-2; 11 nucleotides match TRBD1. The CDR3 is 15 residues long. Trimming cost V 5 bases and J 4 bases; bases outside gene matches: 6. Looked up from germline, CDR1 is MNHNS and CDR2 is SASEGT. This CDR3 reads CASSSRTGGSYGYTF. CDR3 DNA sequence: TGTGCCAGCAGTTCGAGGACAGGGGGCTCCTATGGCTACACCTTC.

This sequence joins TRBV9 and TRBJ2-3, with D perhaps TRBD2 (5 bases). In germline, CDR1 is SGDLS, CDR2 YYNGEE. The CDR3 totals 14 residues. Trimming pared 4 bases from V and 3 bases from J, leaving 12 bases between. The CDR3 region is CASSLRDRTDTQYF. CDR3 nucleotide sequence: TGTGCCAGCAGCCTCCGGGATCGGACAGATACGCAGTATTTT. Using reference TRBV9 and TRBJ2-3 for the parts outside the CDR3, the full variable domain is DSGVTQTPKHLITATGQRVTLRCSPRSGDLSVYWYQQSLDQGLQFLIQYYNGEERAKGNILERFSAQQFPDLHSELNLSSLELGDSALYFCASSLRDRTDTQYFGPGTRLTVL.